This T cell receptor (beta chain) was observed in a study of post-analysis software for immune sequencing data (dated by TCRdb to about 2015). For the wider study: Relapsing-remitting, secondary progressive and progressive-relapsing multiple sclerosis were recorded as disease courses, and subtype annotation was lacking for some patients. The patient repertoires were set against roughly eleven previously published healthy control repertoires from donors whose ages ranged from roughly 6 to 27 years. A subset of samples was prepared in parallel using single-end sample barcoding, then pooled and co-amplified after Illumina adapter ligation. What the study reported, not specific to this receptor: Compared with controls, multiple sclerosis patients had significantly lower normalized Chao1 diversity, a finding suggesting substantial peripheral T-cell clonal expansion. When samples were clustered directly using the F measure, samples prepared in the same batch co-clustered strongly, which prompted a batch-effect correction. The control group was slightly older than the multiple sclerosis patient group.

Library preparation used PCR. TCRdb names Illumina HiSeq 2500 as the instrument used. To reduce PCR and sequencing biases, unique molecular identifiers were built into the TCR beta cDNA libraries. Approximately 500,000 cDNA molecules were obtained per 1 to 10 million input T cells, so each molecule approximated one T cell. The same protocol used for the earlier healthy control dataset was applied to prepare and sequence the patient libraries. Samples belonging to the same batch were prepared together, multiplexed and sequenced on a shared HiSeq lane. The source study handled its data this way. MIGEC was used to process the raw barcoded reads, and molecular identifier groups with only a single read were discarded before consensus assembly and CDR3 extraction. VDJtools was used for post-analysis of the clonotype tables, with diversity normalized by down-sampling every dataset to the smallest sample size. In repertoire overlap clustering, CDR3 amino acid sequences, but not nucleotide sequences, were matched to correct batch-related cross-sample contamination. Using fastp trimming at Q25 and MiXCR clonotype assembly, TCRdb reanalyzed the public sequencing data and kept in-frame beta chains. CDR3 protein sequences are deduplicated, and each keeps its most common genes and DNA. The V and J calls were not made by the authors but by TCRdb's processing. Recorded for this sample are hundreds of thousands of distinct CDR3 sequences; more than 50% of them occurred a single time. The biggest ten clones account for around 11% of the sample.

As regards this clonotype: The antigen this receptor binds is unknown. No base qualities exist here, and no much larger clone lies one base off it.

TCR beta repertoires were profiled from peripheral blood of 13 young patients with multiple sclerosis to demonstrate the VDJtools post-analysis software. The multiple sclerosis patients were children and adolescents between roughly 6 and 17 years of age. This clonotype originated in a girl aged 2 to 10 with multiple sclerosis. Sequencing used blood.

The nucleotides read TGTGCCAGCAGCCCCCGGTGGGGTGGGGACTACGAGCAGTACTTC. Translation gives CASSPRWGGDYEQYF. In this chain, TRBV27 is recombined with TRBJ2-5; too little of a D gene remains to name it. TRBJ2-7 matches the DNA end more closely, so the J call is doubtful. From the cysteine up to the phenylalanine, the CDR3 has a length of 15 residues. Only CDR3 DNA remains: 45 bases, in frame from the first base. Per the germline V gene (reference sequence), MNHEY is the CDR1 and SMNVEV is the CDR2.